The clone carrying this T cell receptor (beta chain) was observed a few times. Its antigen is unknown. In the source study's methods: Samples held a median of 95,638 TCRs, range about 23,224–700,000. TCRdb processed the 5' RACE reads anew with MiXCR; each CDR3 protein has one entry. Here the V and J calls rest on TCRdb's processing, not on the authors' analysis. The sample carries under 100,000 distinct CDR3 sequences, roughly 15% recorded once. Germline V gene lookup returns CDR1 SEHNR and CDR2 FQNEAQ (reference sequence). V was pared by 5 bases and J by 9 bases, with 12 bases of the junction left unmatched. The CDR3 runs 15 residues. This sample was included in a study of human T cells and chemical hapten exposure. Overall study findings and caveats: No alteration of TCRs above 1 in 1000 frequency was seen with DPC sensitization.

It was unfractionated whole blood from which total RNA was extracted. The V and J genes are TRBV7-9 and TRBJ1-4; 7 bases map to TRBD1. This TCR was sampled from a female donor in good health. For the CDR3, the DNA is TGTGCCAGCAGCATCACAGGGGAAAGAGTGCAAAAACTGTTTTTT. Its protein is CASSITGERVQKLFF. The complete variable domain, with remaining parts taken from reference TRBV7-9 and TRBJ1-4, reads DTGVSQNPRHKITKRGQNVTFRCDPISEHNRLYWYRQTLGQGPEFLTYFQNEAQLEKSRLLSDRFSAERPKGSFSTLEIQRTEQGDSAMYLCASSITGERVQKLFFGSGTQLSVL.